One TCR beta chain is described in this entry. The sample carries other DNA sequences with the same CDR3. This sample was taken from a study of graft-versus-host responses after intestinal transplantation. Study information: Transplant types were multivisceral, liver-intestinal, or isolated intestinal. Recipients across the board were started on anti-thymocyte globulin induction, then kept on tacrolimus and steroids for about 3 years.

Profiling relied on immunoSEQ multiplex PCR, and the TCRdb table lists in-frame clones only, not all of them. In the table there are 75,000 to 100,000 clones, around 90% of which are singletons. V was cut by 4 bases and J by 4 bases, with 4 bases left in between. The CDR3 sequence is 11 residues long. Germline-derived CDR1 and CDR2 are SQVTM and ANQGSEA. This clonotype was sampled from a human patient who received an intestinal transplant, so some T cells may come from the graft donor. V is TRBV29-1 and J is TRBJ2-2, with D unresolved. Here the sequenced sample was PBMCs, taken about 440 days after intestinal transplant. This chain's CDR3 is CSVGGTGELFF. CDR3 coding DNA: TGCAGCGTTGGGGGCACCGGGGAGCTGTTTTTT.